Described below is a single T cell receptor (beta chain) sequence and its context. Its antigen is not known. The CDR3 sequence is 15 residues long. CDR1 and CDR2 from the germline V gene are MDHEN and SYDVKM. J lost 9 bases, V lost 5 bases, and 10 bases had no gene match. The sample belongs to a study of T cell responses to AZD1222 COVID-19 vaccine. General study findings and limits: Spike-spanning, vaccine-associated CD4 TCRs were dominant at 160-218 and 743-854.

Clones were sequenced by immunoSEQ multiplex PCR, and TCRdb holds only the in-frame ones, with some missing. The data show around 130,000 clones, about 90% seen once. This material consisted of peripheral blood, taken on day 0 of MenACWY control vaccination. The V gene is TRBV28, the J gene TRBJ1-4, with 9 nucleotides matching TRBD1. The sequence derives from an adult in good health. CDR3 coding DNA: TGTGCCAGCAGTCGATCCGGGACAGGGAGTAAAAAACTGTTTTTT. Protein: CASSRSGTGSKKLFF.